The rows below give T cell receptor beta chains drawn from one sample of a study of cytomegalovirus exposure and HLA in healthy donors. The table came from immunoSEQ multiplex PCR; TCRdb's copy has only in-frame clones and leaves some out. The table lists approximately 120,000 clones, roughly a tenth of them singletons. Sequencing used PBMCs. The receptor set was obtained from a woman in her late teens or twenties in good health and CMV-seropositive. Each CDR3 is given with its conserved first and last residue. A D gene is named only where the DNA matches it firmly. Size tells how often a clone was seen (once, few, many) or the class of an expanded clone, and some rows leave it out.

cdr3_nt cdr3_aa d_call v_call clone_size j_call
TGTGCCAGCAGCTTTGGGACAGCGGGTCAGCCCCAGCATTTT CASSFGTAGQPQHF TRBD1 TRBV5-6 . TRBJ1-5
TGTGCCAGCAGTCCTAGGACAGGGATTAACTATGGCTACCCCTTC CASSPRTGINYGYPF TRBD1 TRBV27 . TRBJ1-2
TGTGCCAGCAGACAGGGGAACTATGGCTACACCTTC CASRQGNYGYTF TRBD1 TRBV28 . TRBJ1-2
TGCAGCGTTGAAAACAGGGCGGGGAACACTGAAGCTTTCTTT CSVENRAGNTEAFF . TRBV29-1 . TRBJ1-1
TGCGCCAGCAGCCATGGCCCGGGACACTCCTACAATGAGCAGTTCTTC CASSHGPGHSYNEQFF . TRBV4-1 . TRBJ2-1
TGTGCCAGTAGCCCTAACTACTACGAGCAGTACTTC CASSPNYYEQYF . TRBV19 . TRBJ2-7
TGTGCCATCAGTATCAGCAGGGACACTGAAGCTTTCTTT CAISISRDTEAFF . TRBV10-3 . TRBJ1-1
TGCGCCAGCAGCGTTAGGGGGAGTGAGCAGTTCTTC CASSVRGSEQFF . TRBV4-1 few TRBJ2-1
TGTGCCAGCAGTCCGGCGGGAGGGCCCAATGAGCAGTTCTTC CASSPAGGPNEQFF TRBD2 TRBV9 few TRBJ2-1
TGTGCCAGCAGTACAGGGGGCGTTGGCTATGGCTACACCTTC CASSTGGVGYGYTF TRBD1 TRBV5-6 few TRBJ1-2
TGTGCCAGCTCTTTGGCAGGCCGCGAAAAACTGTTTTTT CASSLAGREKLFF . TRBV28 few TRBJ1-4
TGTGCTAGCAGCTCTGGGCCGGCTTTGACAGCTGGAAACACCATATATTTT CASSSGPALTAGNTIYF . TRBV7-7 . TRBJ1-3
TGTGCCAGCAGTTACTCGAGTCAGGGTAACTATGGCTACACCTTC CASSYSSQGNYGYTF . TRBV6-5 . TRBJ1-2
TGCGCCAGCAGTGAGTCGGGGTCTAGCGGGAATTACAATGAGCAGTTCTTC CASSESGSSGNYNEQFF TRBD2 TRBV10-1 few TRBJ2-1
TGTGCCAGCAGTGAGCGGAAGGACGGGGAGCTGTTTTTT CASSERKDGELFF . TRBV6-1 few TRBJ2-2
TGTGCCAGCAGCAGGGGACAGACACTAAATTCACCCCTCCACTTT CASSRGQTLNSPLHF TRBD1 TRBV7-2 few TRBJ1-6
TGTGCCAGCGCTCTCCCGGGGGGAAAACTGTTTTTT CASALPGGKLFF . TRBV6-5 . TRBJ1-4
TGTGCCAGCAGTTCCCCAGGGGCAACTAATGAAAAACTGTTTTTT CASSSPGATNEKLFF . TRBV28 . TRBJ1-4
TGCGCCAGCAGCTTAGCCGGGACAGGTGGAAACACCATATATTTT CASSLAGTGGNTIYF TRBD1 TRBV5-1 . TRBJ1-3
TGTGCCACCAGCACCCCGACAGGGGAGGTTCGTGGCTACACCTTC CATSTPTGEVRGYTF TRBD1 TRBV15 . TRBJ1-2
TGTGCCAGTAGGTCTAGGGGGCGGTCTAATGAAAAACTGTTTTTT CASRSRGRSNEKLFF TRBD1 TRBV19 few TRBJ1-4
TGTGCCAGCAGCTTGGCCCTCTACGAGCAGTACTTC CASSLALYEQYF . TRBV5-5 few TRBJ2-7
TGTGCCAGCAGCTCGCTAGCGGGGACTTCCTACAATGAGCAGTTCTTC CASSSLAGTSYNEQFF TRBD2 TRBV7-2 . TRBJ2-1
TGTGCCAGCAAGGGGGCGGTGGGTAACACTGAAGCTTTCTTT CASKGAVGNTEAFF TRBD1 TRBV2 few TRBJ1-1
TGTGCCAGCCTCCTGCTTGGCGGAACAGATACGCAGTATTTT CASLLLGGTDTQYF . TRBV6-1 . TRBJ2-3
TGTGCCACCAGCAGATCCACAGGGTCTACTAATGAAAAACTGTTTTTT CATSRSTGSTNEKLFF . TRBV15 . TRBJ1-4
TGCGCCAGCAGCTTTTCAGGGATTCCTGAAGCTTTCTTT CASSFSGIPEAFF . TRBV5-1 . TRBJ1-1
TGCGCCAGCAGCGGCGGACTAGCGGGGTCAAACACCGGGGAGCTGTTTTTT CASSGGLAGSNTGELFF TRBD2 TRBV5-1 many TRBJ2-2
TGTGCCAGCAGACAACGGGGAGGGAAGAATGAGCAGTTCTTC CASRQRGGKNEQFF TRBD2 TRBV28 many TRBJ2-1
TGTGCCAGCAGCCGGACTAGCGGACGGAGCTCCTACAATGAGCAGTTCTTC CASSRTSGRSSYNEQFF TRBD2 TRBV7-9 . TRBJ2-1
TGTGCCAGCAGCGTATCGACTCACCTAGGGGATGAGCAGTTCTTC CASSVSTHLGDEQFF . TRBV9 . TRBJ2-1
TGTGCCAGCAGTGGACTAGCGGGACCCTCCTACAATGAGCAGTTCTTC CASSGLAGPSYNEQFF TRBD2 TRBV6-1 few TRBJ2-1
TGTGCCAGCAGCTTAGTCGGGTATGGAGAGACCCAGTACTTC CASSLVGYGETQYF . TRBV11-2 few TRBJ2-5
TGTGCCAGCAGCTTATTCGGGACAGGGGTCGGTCAGCCCCAGCATTTT CASSLFGTGVGQPQHF TRBD1 TRBV7-2 . TRBJ1-5
TGTGCCAGCAGCCCGACTAGCGGGGAACAAGAGACCCAGTACTTC CASSPTSGEQETQYF TRBD2 TRBV7-9 . TRBJ2-5
TGTGCCAGCAGCCACTTACAGGGGGAAGGAAGTGAGGAGACCCAGTACTTC CASSHLQGEGSEETQYF TRBD1 TRBV11-2 . TRBJ2-5
TGCGCCAGCAGCTCCCCTAGCGGGAGAGGTGACTACGAGCAGTACTTC CASSSPSGRGDYEQYF TRBD2 TRBV5-1 few TRBJ2-7
TGTGCCAGCAGCACGGGACAGGGAAGTGAAAAACTGTTTTTT CASSTGQGSEKLFF TRBD1 TRBV6-1 . TRBJ1-4
TGCGCCAGCAGCTTGGGTGGGACTAGCGGCAAAGACAATGAGCAGTTCTTC CASSLGGTSGKDNEQFF TRBD2 TRBV5-1 . TRBJ2-1
TGTGCCAGCAGCAAAGGGTGGACTTCGAACACCGGGGAGCTGTTTTTT CASSKGWTSNTGELFF . TRBV21-1 few TRBJ2-2
TGTGCCAGCAGCTTGCGGGGTGAAGCTTTCTTT CASSLRGEAFF . TRBV5-6 few TRBJ1-1
TGTGCCAGCAGTTTTAGCGGGAGTGATGAGCAGTTCTTC CASSFSGSDEQFF TRBD2 TRBV2 . TRBJ2-1
TGTGCCAGCAGGAGTACACGGGAGGACCGCACAGATACGCAGTATTTT CASRSTREDRTDTQYF TRBD2 TRBV13 . TRBJ2-3
TGTGCCAGCAGTCCCCCCGGGTTCACAGATACGCAGTATTTT CASSPPGFTDTQYF . TRBV6-5 few TRBJ2-3
TGTGCCAGCAGCCCAATGACAGGACTTGACACCTTC CASSPMTGLDTF . TRBV5-6 few TRBJ1-2
TGTGCCAGTGACAGCATGAACACTGAAGCTTTCTTT CASDSMNTEAFF . TRBV28 . TRBJ1-1
TGTGCCAGCAGTCAATACAGGGGAGAGACCCAGTACTTC CASSQYRGETQYF TRBD1 TRBV6-6 few TRBJ2-5
TGTGCCAGCAGCTTGGAGGGGGCCTCCTACGAGCAGTACTTC CASSLEGASYEQYF TRBD1 TRBV5-4 . TRBJ2-7
TGTGCCAGCAGCCGCGACAGAAGCAATCAGCCCCAGCATTTT CASSRDRSNQPQHF . TRBV4-2 . TRBJ1-5
TGCGCCAGCAGCTTGGTCCGGGGTGGAGCGGATACGCAGTATTTT CASSLVRGGADTQYF . TRBV5-1 few TRBJ2-3
TGTGCCAGTAGTATGCAGGGCTCTGGGGCCAACGTCCTGACTTTC CASSMQGSGANVLTF . TRBV19 . TRBJ2-6
TGTGCCAGCAGTCCCCAGATAAACTATGGCTACACCTTC CASSPQINYGYTF . TRBV27 few TRBJ1-2
TGTGCCAGCAGTTCCCGGGACAGATTGAACACTGAAGCTTTCTTT CASSSRDRLNTEAFF TRBD1 TRBV6-1 . TRBJ1-1
TGTGCCGGGACAGTCAATATGAACACTGAAGCTTTCTTT CAGTVNMNTEAFF TRBD1 TRBV30 few TRBJ1-1
TGTGCCTGTAGACTTACCCGGGGCACAGATACGCAGTATTTT CACRLTRGTDTQYF . TRBV19 few TRBJ2-3
TGCGCCAGCCGAAGCCCGCAACAGCTCCCCGCTGGGGCCAACGTCCTGACTTTC CASRSPQQLPAGANVLTF . TRBV5-1 few TRBJ2-6
TGTGCCTGGAGTGTATATGACAATGAGCAGTTCTTC CAWSVYDNEQFF . TRBV30 few TRBJ2-1